Listed here are 2 T cell receptor beta chains from one sample, sequenced in a study of spatial heterogeneity in lung cancer. Time point meaning: blood at routine non-recurrence follow-up after resection. TCRdb fed the 5' RACE reads into MiXCR, producing one record per CDR3 protein. The table lists under 45,000 distinct CDR3 sequences, 6.5% to 9.5% of them singletons. This sample comprised PBMCs, obtained at follow-up. These TCRs come from a male donor with early-stage non-small cell lung cancer.

The chain is built from TRBV20-1 and TRBJ2-1; D is uncertain. Trimming pared 3 bases from V and 5 bases from J, leaving 14 bases between. Germline CDR1 reads DFQATT; CDR2 reads SNEGSKA (reference sequence). The CDR3 is made up of 14 amino acids. CDR3 nucleotides: TGCAGTGCTAGGGATGGGATTTCCAACAATGAGCAGTTCTTC. It translates to CSARDGISNNEQFF.

Ten or more counts support this clonotype. V and J are TRBV6-5 and TRBJ1-1; D unclear. The V gene lost 1 base and the J gene lost 5 bases, with 14 bases spanning the gap. Germline values: CDR1 MNHEY, CDR2 SVGAGI. CDR3 length equals 15 residues. The CDR3 region is CASSYYSSRRTEAFF. DNA for the CDR3: TGTGCCAGCAGTTACTATTCCTCCCGGCGGACTGAAGCTTTCTTT.